This T cell receptor (beta chain) was documented in a study of shared clonotypes between healthy human individuals. General study results and limits: Sharing of clonotypes among donors was expected to vary with sequencing depth. Donors were few, which limited the genetic and exposure-history diversity represented.

Terminally differentiated effector memory CD45RA+ cells were excluded from the naive CD8 cells, which were CD45RO-negative and positively selected for CCR7. Details on this clone: Its cognate antigen is unknown.

The method was immunoSEQ multiplex PCR; TCRdb's version includes in-frame clones alone and lacks a portion of them. The sample records about 2 million clones, about 95% being singletons. After removal of 6 bases from V and 2 bases from J, the junction contained 6 bases not matched to a gene. The CDR3 is made up of 15 amino acids. Germline loops: CDR1 MNHEY, CDR2 SVGAGI. Sequencing was carried out using naive CD8+ T cells sorted from blood. The chain has TRBV6-5 and TRBJ1-5, with 8 bases identical to TRBD1. The clonotype originates from a young man in good health. CDR3 protein: CASSPGGAGNQPQHF. The CDR3 DNA is TGTGCCAGCAGCCCAGGGGGCGCGGGCAATCAGCCCCAGCATTTT.